Following are 29 T cell receptor beta chains from one sample sequenced in a study of T cells after yellow fever vaccination. In TCRdb, the 5' RACE reads were re-called with MiXCR into one record per CDR3 protein. The top ten hold roughly 22% of the sample, which has roughly 32,000 distinct CDR3 sequences, 6.6% seen once. Sequences were derived from PBMCs, either bulk or a sorted T-cell subset (CD4+, CD8+, memory, or dextramer-sorted; not recorded which), sampled on the day of the first yellow fever vaccination. These receptors all come from a man younger than 35 who received the YFV17D yellow fever vaccine.

This clonotype was seen only once. One base away lies a much larger clone, so this may be a sequencing read error. V usage is TRBV12-3 or TRBV12-4 and J usage is TRBJ1-1; D remains ambiguous. Trimming took off 5 bases at V and 1 base at J, with 11 bases between the two ends. There are 14 residues in the CDR3. CDR3 DNA sequence: TGTGCCAGCAGTCCCCAAGTGTCGAACACTGAAGCTTTCTTT. This sequence encodes CASSPQVSNTEAFF.

This clonotype was counted ten times or more. The chain recombines TRBV24-1 with TRBJ2-5, with D tentatively TRBD1 (5 bases). The CDR3 runs to 15 residues. V dropped 3 bases and J dropped 1 base, with 11 bases sitting between them. The V gene's germline CDR1 is KGHDR and CDR2 SFDVKD. The CDR3, as DNA: TGTGCCACCAGTGATGACACCAGGGTCCAAGAGACCCAGTACTTC. It specifies CATSDDTRVQETQYF.

The V call is TRBV20-1, the J call TRBJ2-7; D uncertain. The CDR3 length is 14 residues. Germline loops: CDR1 DFQATT, CDR2 SNEGSKA (reference sequence). Trimming took 4 bases from V and 3 from J, leaving 16 bases between them. Here the CDR3 reads CSAIKPSIYYEQYV. The CDR3 nucleotides read TGCAGTGCTATAAAGCCCTCCATATACTACGAGCAGTACGTC.

This clonotype was observed many times. The chain carries TRBV21-1 and TRBJ2-7; the table's D call TRBD1 went unverified against the DNA. TRBV21-1 is assigned pseudogene status. The CDR3 runs 16 residues. CDR3 coding DNA: TGTGCCAGCAGCAAAGATCGGGAACGGATGACCTACGAGCAGTACGTC. Translated: CASSKDRERMTYEQYV.

This clonotype was counted at least ten times. This chain connects TRBV10-3 to TRBJ1-6, with D tentatively TRBD1 (5 bases). Germline V CDR1 and CDR2: ENHRY, SYGVKD. The CDR3 length is 16 residues. V was clipped by 7 bases and J by 5 bases, with 18 bases between them. CDR3: CAITKLSDINNSPLHF. CDR3 in DNA: TGTGCCATCACTAAGCTCTCGGACATCAATAATTCACCCCTCCACTTT.

In this sample, this clonotype turned up many times. This sequence joins TRBV11-2 and TRBJ2-6; 7 nucleotides align to TRBD2. Germline V gene sequence: CDR1 SGHAT, CDR2 FQNNGV. This CDR3 is built from 18 residues. With V trimmed by 4 bases and J by 0 bases, 9 bases remained unmatched. The CDR3: CASSSRGIVNSGANVLTF. CDR3 in DNA: TGTGCCAGCAGCTCGCGGGGGATTGTCAACTCTGGGGCCAACGTCCTGACTTTC.

The V gene is TRBV18, the J gene TRBJ2-7; D is perhaps TRBD1 (6 bases). CDR3 length: 15 amino acids. Trimming left V 4 bases short and J 7 bases short, with 20 bases between. CDR1 is KGHSH and CDR2 is LQKENI in the germline V gene. The CDR3 nucleotides read TGTGCCAGCTCACGCCTCGGAGAGGGGGTAGGGGAGCAGTACGTC. Translating it yields CASSRLGEGVGEQYV.

This clonotype was seen many times. This chain uses TRBV12-3 or TRBV12-4 with TRBJ2-5; TRBD1 or TRBD2 may be the D gene (5 bases each). V was trimmed by 4 bases and J by 2 bases, leaving 5 bases between them. The CDR3 extends over 12 amino acids. This chain's CDR3 is CASSWGQETQYF. The CDR3 region has the DNA TGTGCCAGCAGTTGGGGGCAAGAGACCCAGTACTTC.

Ten or more counts support this clonotype. The CDR3 bases are TGTGCCAGCAGTGAGGGGACTTATAATTCACCCCTCCACTTT. Amino acids: CASSEGTYNSPLHF. This chain connects TRBV25-1 to TRBJ1-6; D perhaps matches TRBD1 (5 bases). CDR3 length: 14 residues. CDR1 is MGHDK and CDR2 is SYGVNS in the germline V gene. Deletions cut 3 bases from V and 4 bases from J, with 7 bases between. Drawing the rest from reference TRBV25-1 and TRBJ1-6, the complete variable domain is EADIYQTPRYLVIGTGKKITLECSQTMGHDKMYWYQQDPGMELHLIHYSYGVNSTEKGDLSSESTVSRIRTEHFPLTLESARPSHTSQYLCASSEGTYNSPLHFGNGTRLTVT.

The chain joins TRBV10-3 to TRBJ1-2; D possibly corresponds to TRBD1 (6 bases). V dropped 7 bases and J dropped 2 bases, with 11 bases sitting between them. Germline V gene sequence: CDR1 ENHRY, CDR2 SYGVKD. The CDR3 consists of 13 residues. DNA of the CDR3: TGTGCCATCAATCAGGGGAGCAACTATGGCTACACCTTC. Amino acid sequence: CAINQGSNYGYTF.

This clonotype was counted ten times or more. This rearrangement joins TRBV4-3 to TRBJ1-6; no clear D gene. V shed 0 bases and J shed 3 bases, with 3 bases lying between them. The CDR3 has 14 residues. The V gene's germline CDR1 is LGHNA and CDR2 YSLEER. The chain's CDR3 is CASSQEDYNSPLHF. The CDR3 DNA follows: TGCGCCAGCAGCCAAGAGGACTATAATTCACCCCTCCACTTT.

This clonotype was recorded many times. The gene calls are TRBV27 and TRBJ2-6; D tentatively fits TRBD1 or TRBD2 (6 bases each). The CDR3 consists of 16 residues. V was shortened by 6 bases and J by 3 bases, with 15 bases between the two germline ends. The germline V gene has CDR1 MNHEY and CDR2 SMNVEV (reference sequence). CDR3 residues: CASREGGNGGANVLTF. Here the CDR3 DNA reads TGTGCCAGCAGGGAGGGGGGAAACGGTGGGGCCAACGTCCTGACTTTC.

At least ten counts were recorded for this clonotype. This rearrangement joins TRBV24-1 to TRBJ2-3, with 8 nucleotides matching TRBD1. The V segment lost 4 bases and the J segment 0 bases; nucleotides outside the gene matches: 5. The CDR3 covers 16 residues. The germline V gene has CDR1 KGHDR and CDR2 SFDVKD. Here the CDR3 reads CATSDPTGGSTDTQYF. The CDR3 DNA follows: TGTGCCACCAGTGACCCTACAGGGGGAAGCACAGATACGCAGTATTTT.

In this sample, this clonotype turned up a few times. The chain combines TRBV12-3 or TRBV12-4 with TRBJ1-2; D unclear. V was cut by 2 bases and J by 6 bases, with 10 bases left in between. The CDR3 is 13 residues long. CDR3 loop: CASSLPHLDGYTF. CDR3 DNA: TGTGCCAGCAGTTTACCCCACTTGGATGGCTACACCTTC.

Many counts were recorded for this clonotype. The V call is TRBV12-3 or TRBV12-4, the J call TRBJ1-2; 8 nucleotides agree with TRBD1. The junction had 11 bases not matched to a gene; V was cut back by 8 bases and J by 0 bases. The CDR3 is 16 residues long. CDR3 coding DNA: TGTGCCAGCTCTACGCGGGGGACAGGTTCTAACTATGGCTACACCTTC. Translated: CASSTRGTGSNYGYTF.

This clonotype appeared many times. The chain links TRBV5-5 to TRBJ2-7, with D maybe TRBD1 (5 bases). With 1 base removed from V and 5 bases from J, the gap between germline ends came to 13 bases. The CDR3 consists of 14 residues. The germline gives CDR1 SGHKS, CDR2 YYEKEE (reference sequence). As DNA, the CDR3 is TGTGCCAGCAGCTTGTTTAGGGGTTCGGACGAGCAGTACGTC. Translated: CASSLFRGSDEQYV.

This clonotype came up many times. The V and J genes are TRBV7-2 and TRBJ1-5; no clear D gene. V lost 5 bases, J lost 4 bases, and 6 bases lay in between. Germline V gene sequence: CDR1 SGHTA, CDR2 FQGNSA. CDR3 size: 12 residues. For the CDR3, the DNA is TGTGCCAGCAGCCGCGTTAATCAGCCCCAGCATTTT. Amino acid sequence: CASSRVNQPQHF.

The table lists this clonotype with many counts. The chain employs TRBV12-3 or TRBV12-4 and TRBJ2-3, with 10 bases fitting TRBD1. This CDR3 region has 17 residues. The junction had 12 bases not matched to a gene; V was cut back by 6 bases and J by 3 bases. The CDR3, as DNA: TGTGCCAGCAGGGCAACCGGGACAGGGGTCGAAACAGATACGCAGTATTTT. This translates into CASRATGTGVETDTQYF.

This clonotype appeared many times. The V and J genes are TRBV29-1 and TRBJ2-2; D is possibly TRBD1 or TRBD2 (5 bases each). The V and J ends lost 7 bases and 8 bases respectively, with 20 bases between them. The length of the CDR3 is 14 residues. Germline assignment: CDR1 SQVTM and CDR2 ANQGSEA. The CDR3 sequence is CSARTGRESGELFF. DNA for the CDR3: TGCAGCGCCCGAACTGGCAGGGAGTCAGGGGAGCTGTTTTTT.

The sample holds a few counts of this clonotype. The rearrangement uses TRBV5-1 and TRBJ1-5; 9 bases fit TRBD1. Trimming at V came to 1 base and at J to 5 bases, leaving 1 base not matched to a gene. There are 14 residues in the CDR3. Germline CDR1 SGHRS, CDR2 YFSETQ. CDR3 coding DNA: TGCGCCAGCAGCTTGCGACAGGGGGATCAGCCCCAGCATTTT. Protein sequence: CASSLRQGDQPQHF.

As DNA, the CDR3 is TGTGCCAGCAGCGTAGCGGGGCAATCTAGTGGCTACACCTTC. This encodes CASSVAGQSSGYTF. This sequence joins TRBV9 and TRBJ1-2; D is perhaps TRBD1 (5 bases). Between the trimmed V and J ends, which lost 0 bases and 7 bases, there was a span of 13 bases. The CDR3 extends over 14 amino acids. Germline CDR1 is SGDLS and CDR2 is YYNGEE.

This clonotype appeared many times. The rearrangement uses TRBV5-1 and TRBJ2-3, with D tentatively TRBD2 (6 bases). The length of the CDR3 is 14 residues. V was shortened by 3 bases and J by 1 base, with 9 bases between the two germline ends. Looked up from germline, CDR1 is SGHRS and CDR2 is YFSETQ. The chain's CDR3 is CASSWWGGTDTQYF. CDR3 coding DNA: TGCGCCAGCAGCTGGTGGGGGGGCACAGATACGCAGTATTTT.

This chain links TRBV7-2 with TRBJ2-3; 13 bases fit TRBD2. After removal of 3 bases from V and 3 bases from J, the junction contained 6 bases not matched to a gene. The CDR3 totals 17 residues. From germline, CDR1 is SGHTA and CDR2 FQGNSA. CDR3 region: CASSFLRLAGGTDTQYF. The CDR3, as DNA: TGTGCCAGCAGCTTCCTCCGACTAGCGGGGGGTACAGATACGCAGTATTTT. Based on the CDR3 plus reference TRBV7-2 and TRBJ2-3, the full variable domain is GAGVSQSPSNKVTEKGKDVELRCDPISGHTALYWYRQSLGQGLEFLIYFQGNSAPDKSGLPSDRFSAERTGGSVSTLTIQRTQQEDSAVYLCASSFLRLAGGTDTQYFGPGTRLTVL.

This clonotype has a count of ten or more. The chain has TRBV7-2 and TRBJ1-5; D is uncertain. Germline CDR1 SGHTA, CDR2 FQGNSA. This CDR3 is built from 13 residues. Deletions cut 4 bases from V and 5 bases from J, with 9 bases between. Here the CDR3 reads CASSSLGHQPQHF. The CDR3 nucleotides are TGTGCCAGCAGCTCGCTAGGGCATCAGCCCCAGCATTTT. Full variable domain (remainder filled in from reference TRBV7-2 and TRBJ1-5): GAGVSQSPSNKVTEKGKDVELRCDPISGHTALYWYRQSLGQGLEFLIYFQGNSAPDKSGLPSDRFSAERTGGSVSTLTIQRTQQEDSAVYLCASSSLGHQPQHFGDGTRLSIL.

This clonotype was counted at least ten times. The rearrangement uses TRBV20-1 and TRBJ1-1, with D uncertain. The CDR3 length is 15 residues. V was clipped by 1 base and J by 1 base, with 13 bases between them. The V gene's germline CDR1 is DFQATT and CDR2 SNEGSKA (reference sequence). The CDR3 bases are TGCAGTGCTAGAGGTCCCCGGGCGGCGAACACTGAAGCTTTCTTT. It specifies CSARGPRAANTEAFF.

This clonotype appeared a few times. The chain links TRBV7-9 to TRBJ1-1; 8 nucleotides match TRBD1. Germline V gene data show CDR1 as SEHNR and CDR2 as FQNEAQ (reference sequence). The CDR3 is made up of 14 amino acids. V dropped 4 bases and J dropped 4; count of bases not matched to a gene: 5. The CDR3 DNA follows: TGTGCCAGCAGCTCGACAGGGGCTATCACTGAAGCTTTCTTT. This translates into CASSSTGAITEAFF. Together with reference TRBV7-9 and TRBJ1-1, the CDR3 gives the full variable domain: DTGVSQNPRHKITKRGQNVTFRCDPISEHNRLYWYRQTLGQGPEFLTYFQNEAQLEKSRLLSDRFSAERPKGSFSTLEIQRTEQGDSAMYLCASSSTGAITEAFFGQGTRLTVV.

This clonotype was observed many times. The rearrangement uses TRBV5-1 and TRBJ2-1; the match to TRBD2 covers 14 bases. This CDR3 is built from 16 residues. Germline CDR1 is SGHRS and CDR2 is YFSETQ. With 4 bases clipped from V and 5 bases from J, the junction kept 5 bases outside the gene matches. CDR3 DNA sequence: TGCGCCAGCAGCCGGGGACTAGCGGGGGAAAACAATGAGCAGTTCTTC. Encoded protein: CASSRGLAGENNEQFF. The whole variable domain, remainder taken from reference TRBV5-1 and TRBJ2-1, is KAGVTQTPRYLIKTRGQQVTLSCSPISGHRSVSWYQQTPGQGLQFLFEYFSETQRNKGNFPGRFSGRQFSNSRSEMNVSTLELGDSALYLCASSRGLAGENNEQFFGPGTRLTVL.

This clonotype was picked up many times. V and J are TRBV5-4 and TRBJ2-3, with D hard to call. The V end was cut by 2 bases, the J end by 5 bases, with 12 bases between. Germline assignment: CDR1 SGHNT and CDR2 YYREEE (reference sequence). CDR3 size: 14 residues. CDR3 loop: CASSFGQVGDTQYF. DNA for the CDR3: TGTGCCAGCAGCTTCGGGCAGGTAGGAGATACGCAGTATTTT. Full variable domain (outside the CDR3, taken from reference TRBV5-4 and TRBJ2-3): ETGVTQSPTHLIKTRGQQVTLRCSSQSGHNTVSWYQQALGQGPQFIFQYYREEENGRGNFPPRFSGLQFPNYSSELNVNALELDDSALYLCASSFGQVGDTQYFGPGTRLTVL.

This clonotype came up many times. The chain combines TRBV20-1 with TRBJ2-3; the match to TRBD2 covers 10 bases. Germline V lookup: CDR1 DFQATT, CDR2 SNEGSKA (reference sequence). The CDR3 runs to 14 residues. J gave up 4 bases and V 3 bases, and 4 bases lay outside the gene matches. This CDR3 is CSASLSGGADTQYF. The CDR3 DNA reads as TGCAGTGCTAGTTTAAGCGGGGGGGCAGATACGCAGTATTTT.